This T cell receptor beta chain was found in a study of pediatric ulcerative colitis. Background on the study: Disease was pancolitis in seven or eight and left-sided in two, histology-confirmed. The study's findings and limits: A couple of rectal clonotypes were found only in ulcerative colitis patients, all of them.

Clones were read by immunoSEQ multiplex PCR, and TCRdb kept only the in-frame ones, dropping some. The repertoire has some 35,000 clones, roughly 81% of them found once; the top ten carry around 0.96%. In regard to this clone: Its specificity is unknown.

The germline V gene has CDR1 MGHRA and CDR2 YSYEKL. The CDR3 sequence is 16 residues long. The ends lost 4 bases at V and 8 bases at J; junction bases unmatched: 15. One to two pinch biopsies were taken from the rectum during colonoscopy. The sample taken for sequencing was gut tissue. The chain carries TRBV4-1 and TRBJ2-3; 7 bases match TRBD2. This sequence was found in a boy aged 5-17 years with mild ulcerative colitis. The CDR3 DNA follows: TGCGCCAGCAGCCTCCAGAGGGGAGGGACCGGGGCTACGCAGTATTTT. This sequence encodes CASSLQRGGTGATQYF.